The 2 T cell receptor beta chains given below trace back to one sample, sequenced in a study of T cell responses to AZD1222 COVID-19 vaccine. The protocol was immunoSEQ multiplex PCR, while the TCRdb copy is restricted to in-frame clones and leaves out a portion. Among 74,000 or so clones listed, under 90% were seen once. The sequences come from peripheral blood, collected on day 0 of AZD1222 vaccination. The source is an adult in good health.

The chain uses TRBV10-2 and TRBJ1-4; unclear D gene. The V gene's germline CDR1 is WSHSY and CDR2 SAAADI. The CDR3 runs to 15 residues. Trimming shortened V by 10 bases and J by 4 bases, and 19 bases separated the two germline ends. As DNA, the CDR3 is TGCGCCAACTACTCAGGAATGCCCGTTAATGAAAAACTGTTTTTT. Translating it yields CANYSGMPVNEKLFF.

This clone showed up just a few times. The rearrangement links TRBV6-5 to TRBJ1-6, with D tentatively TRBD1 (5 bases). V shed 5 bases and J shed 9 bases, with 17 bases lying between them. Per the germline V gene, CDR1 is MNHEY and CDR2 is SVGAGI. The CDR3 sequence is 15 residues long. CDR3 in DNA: TGTGCCAGCAGTCCGGCCGGGACCGGCGGTTCACCCCTCCACTTT. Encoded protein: CASSPAGTGGSPLHF.